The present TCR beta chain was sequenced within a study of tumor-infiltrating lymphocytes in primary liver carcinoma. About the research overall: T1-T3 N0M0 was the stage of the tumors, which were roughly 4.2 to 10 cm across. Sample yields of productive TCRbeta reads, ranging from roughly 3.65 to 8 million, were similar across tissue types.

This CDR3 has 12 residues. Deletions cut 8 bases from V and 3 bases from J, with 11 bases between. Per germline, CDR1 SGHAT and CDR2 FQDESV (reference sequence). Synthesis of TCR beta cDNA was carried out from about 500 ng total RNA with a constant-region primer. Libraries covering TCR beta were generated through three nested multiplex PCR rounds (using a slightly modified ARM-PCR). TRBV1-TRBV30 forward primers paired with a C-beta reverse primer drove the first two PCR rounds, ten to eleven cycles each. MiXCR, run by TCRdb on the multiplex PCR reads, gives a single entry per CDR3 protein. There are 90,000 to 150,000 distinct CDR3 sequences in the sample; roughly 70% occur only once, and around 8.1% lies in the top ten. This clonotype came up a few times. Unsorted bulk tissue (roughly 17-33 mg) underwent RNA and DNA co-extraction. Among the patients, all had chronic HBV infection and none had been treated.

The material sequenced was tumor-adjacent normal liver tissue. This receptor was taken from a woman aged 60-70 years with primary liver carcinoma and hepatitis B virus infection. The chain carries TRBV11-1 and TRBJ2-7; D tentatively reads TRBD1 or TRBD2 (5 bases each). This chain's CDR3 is CASGGTGYEQYF. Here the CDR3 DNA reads TGTGCCAGCGGTGGGACCGGCTACGAGCAGTACTTC.